This T cell receptor (beta chain) was identified in a study of OX40 agonist ivuxolimab in advanced cancers. Sequenced by immunoSEQ multiplex PCR; TCRdb stores in-frame clones only, minus some. The sample consists of around 65,000 clones, nearly 90% of them appearing once. Sequences were derived from CD4+ or CD8+ T cells sorted from blood, sampled in a trial of the OX40 agonist ivuxolimab. The receptor was derived from an adult with an advanced solid tumor such as melanoma, head and neck, liver or kidney cancer.

CDR3 in amino acids: CASSSGLAGEADTQYF. The DNA of the CDR3 is TGTGCCAGCAGCTCCGGGCTAGCGGGAGAGGCAGATACGCAGTATTTT. The J gene is TRBJ2-3, the V gene TRBV7-3, with TRBD2 matching over 10 bases. Losses at the gene ends were 4 bases for V and 4 bases for J; bases not matched to a gene: 8. The CDR3 totals 16 residues. Germline V gives CDR1 SGHTA, CDR2 FQGTGA. The variable domain in full, completed from reference TRBV7-3 and TRBJ2-3, reads GAGVSQTPSNKVTEKGKYVELRCDPISGHTALYWYRQSLGQGPEFLIYFQGTGAADDSGLPNDRFFAVRPEGSVSTLKIQRTERGDSAVYLCASSSGLAGEADTQYFGPGTRLTVL.